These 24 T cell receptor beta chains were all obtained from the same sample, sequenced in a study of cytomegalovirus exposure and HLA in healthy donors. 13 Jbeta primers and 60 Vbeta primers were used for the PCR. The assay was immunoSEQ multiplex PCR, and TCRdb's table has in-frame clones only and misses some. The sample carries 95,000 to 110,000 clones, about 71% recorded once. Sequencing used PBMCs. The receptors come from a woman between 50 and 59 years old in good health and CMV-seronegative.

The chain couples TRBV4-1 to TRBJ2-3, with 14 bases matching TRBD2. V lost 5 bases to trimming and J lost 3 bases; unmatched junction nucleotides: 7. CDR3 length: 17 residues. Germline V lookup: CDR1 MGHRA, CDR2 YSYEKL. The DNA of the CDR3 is TGCGCCAGCAGCTCCGGGACTAGCGGGAGTGCTACAGATACGCAGTATTTT. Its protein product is CASSSGTSGSATDTQYF.

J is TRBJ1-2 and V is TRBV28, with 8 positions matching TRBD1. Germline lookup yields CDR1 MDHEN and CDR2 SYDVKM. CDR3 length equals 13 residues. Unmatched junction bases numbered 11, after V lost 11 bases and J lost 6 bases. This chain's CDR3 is CAAMEDRVDGYTF. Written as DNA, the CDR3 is TGTGCCGCGATGGAGGACAGGGTTGATGGCTACACCTTC.

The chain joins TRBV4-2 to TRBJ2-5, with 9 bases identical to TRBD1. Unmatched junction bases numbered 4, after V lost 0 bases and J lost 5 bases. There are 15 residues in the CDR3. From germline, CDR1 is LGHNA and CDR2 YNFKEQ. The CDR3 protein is CASSQDPTGGETQYF. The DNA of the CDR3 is TGTGCCAGCAGCCAAGATCCGACAGGGGGGGAGACCCAGTACTTC.

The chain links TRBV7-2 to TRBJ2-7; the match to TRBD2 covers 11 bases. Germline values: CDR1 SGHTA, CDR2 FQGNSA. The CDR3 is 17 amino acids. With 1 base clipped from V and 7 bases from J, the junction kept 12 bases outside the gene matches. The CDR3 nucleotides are TGTGCCAGCAGCTTAGGGATTAGCGGGGGGGCCAAAGGAGAGCAGTACTTC. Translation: CASSLGISGGAKGEQYF.

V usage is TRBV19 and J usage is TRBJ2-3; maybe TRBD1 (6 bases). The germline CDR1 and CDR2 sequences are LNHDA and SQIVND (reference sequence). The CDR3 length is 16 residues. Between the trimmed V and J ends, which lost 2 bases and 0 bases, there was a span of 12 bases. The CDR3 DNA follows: TGTGCCAGTAGTATAAACAGGGAGAAAAGCACAGATACGCAGTATTTT. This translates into CASSINREKSTDTQYF.

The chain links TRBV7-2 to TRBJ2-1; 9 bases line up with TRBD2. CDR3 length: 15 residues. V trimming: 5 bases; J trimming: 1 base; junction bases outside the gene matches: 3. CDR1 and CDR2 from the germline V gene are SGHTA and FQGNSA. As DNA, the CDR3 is TGTGCCAGCAGCATAACTAGCGGGTCCTACAATGAGCAGTTCTTC. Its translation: CASSITSGSYNEQFF.

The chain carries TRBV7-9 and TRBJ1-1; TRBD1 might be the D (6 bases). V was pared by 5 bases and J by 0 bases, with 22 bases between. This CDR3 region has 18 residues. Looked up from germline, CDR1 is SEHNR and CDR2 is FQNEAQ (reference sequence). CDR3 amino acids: CASSPGWGGAGMNTEAFF. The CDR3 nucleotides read TGTGCCAGCAGCCCTGGATGGGGGGGCGCTGGGATGAACACTGAAGCTTTCTTT.

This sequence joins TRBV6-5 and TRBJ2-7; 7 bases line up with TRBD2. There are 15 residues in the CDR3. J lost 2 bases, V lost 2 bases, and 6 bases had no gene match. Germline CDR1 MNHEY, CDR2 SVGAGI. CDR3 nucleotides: TGTGCCAGCAGTTACGGAGGGAGGGATACCTACGAGCAGTACTTC. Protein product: CASSYGGRDTYEQYF.

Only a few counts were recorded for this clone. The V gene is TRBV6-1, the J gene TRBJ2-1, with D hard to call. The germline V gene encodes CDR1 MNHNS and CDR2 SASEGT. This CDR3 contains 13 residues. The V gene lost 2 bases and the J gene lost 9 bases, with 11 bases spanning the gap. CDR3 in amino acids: CASSEILESEQFF. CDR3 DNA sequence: TGTGCCAGCAGTGAAATTTTAGAAAGTGAGCAGTTCTTC.

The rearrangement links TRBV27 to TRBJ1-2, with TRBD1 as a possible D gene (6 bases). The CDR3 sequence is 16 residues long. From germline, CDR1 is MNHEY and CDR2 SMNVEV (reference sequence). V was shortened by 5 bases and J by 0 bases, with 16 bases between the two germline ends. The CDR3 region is CASSLGGQGTNYGYTF. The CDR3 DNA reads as TGTGCCAGCAGTCTTGGGGGACAAGGGACTAACTATGGCTACACCTTC.

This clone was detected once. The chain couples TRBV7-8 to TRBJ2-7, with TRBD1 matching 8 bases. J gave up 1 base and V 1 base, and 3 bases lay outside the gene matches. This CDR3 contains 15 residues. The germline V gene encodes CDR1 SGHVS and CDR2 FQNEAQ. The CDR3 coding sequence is TGTGCCAGCAGCTTAGAGGGACAGGCGTCCTACGAGCAGTACTTC. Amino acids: CASSLEGQASYEQYF.

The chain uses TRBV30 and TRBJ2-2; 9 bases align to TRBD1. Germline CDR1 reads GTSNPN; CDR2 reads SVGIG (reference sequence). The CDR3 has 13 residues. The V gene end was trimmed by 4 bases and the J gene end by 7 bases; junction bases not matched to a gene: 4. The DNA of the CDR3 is TGTGCCTGGACCAGACAGGGGGTCGGGGAGCTGTTTTTT. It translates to CAWTRQGVGELFF.

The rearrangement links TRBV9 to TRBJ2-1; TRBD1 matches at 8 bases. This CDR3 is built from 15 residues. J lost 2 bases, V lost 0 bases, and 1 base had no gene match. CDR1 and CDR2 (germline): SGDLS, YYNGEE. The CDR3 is CASSVGQGTYNEQFF. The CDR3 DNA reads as TGTGCCAGCAGCGTAGGACAGGGGACCTACAATGAGCAGTTCTTC.

In nucleotides, the CDR3 is TGTGCCAGCAGATCGGACACACAAGAGACCCAGTACTTC. Residues: CASRSDTQETQYF. The chain has TRBV9 and TRBJ2-5; D might be TRBD1 (5 bases). CDR3 length: 13 residues. Trimming took off 5 bases at V and 2 bases at J, with 10 bases between the two ends. The V gene's germline CDR1 is SGDLS and CDR2 YYNGEE.

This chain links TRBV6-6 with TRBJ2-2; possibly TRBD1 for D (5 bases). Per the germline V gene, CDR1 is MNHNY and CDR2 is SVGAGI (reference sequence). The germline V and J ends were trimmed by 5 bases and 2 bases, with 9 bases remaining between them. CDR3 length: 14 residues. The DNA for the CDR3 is TGTGCCAGCAGTCCGACAGTAAACACCGGGGAGCTGTTTTTT. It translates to CASSPTVNTGELFF.

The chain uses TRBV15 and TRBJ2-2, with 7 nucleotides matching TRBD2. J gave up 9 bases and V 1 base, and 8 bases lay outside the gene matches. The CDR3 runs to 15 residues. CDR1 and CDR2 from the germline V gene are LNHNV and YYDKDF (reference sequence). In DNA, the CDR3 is TGTGCCACCAGCAGAGCCGGGACTAACCCCCGGGAGCTGTTTTTT. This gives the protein CATSRAGTNPRELFF.

The CDR3 reads CASSFGLAGTLDEQYF. The CDR3 DNA reads TGTGCCAGCAGTTTTGGTCTAGCGGGAACTCTCGACGAGCAGTACTTC. The chain recombines TRBV27 with TRBJ2-7; TRBD2 agrees at 9 bases. The CDR3 covers 16 residues. Germline V gives CDR1 MNHEY, CDR2 SMNVEV (reference sequence). V dropped 3 bases and J dropped 5; count of bases not matched to a gene: 11.

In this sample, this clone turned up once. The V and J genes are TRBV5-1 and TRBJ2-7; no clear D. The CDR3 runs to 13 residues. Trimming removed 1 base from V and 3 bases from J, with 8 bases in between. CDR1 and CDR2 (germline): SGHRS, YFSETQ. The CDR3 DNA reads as TGCGCCAGCAGCTTGCCCCCTTACTACGAGCAGTACTTC. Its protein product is CASSLPPYYEQYF.

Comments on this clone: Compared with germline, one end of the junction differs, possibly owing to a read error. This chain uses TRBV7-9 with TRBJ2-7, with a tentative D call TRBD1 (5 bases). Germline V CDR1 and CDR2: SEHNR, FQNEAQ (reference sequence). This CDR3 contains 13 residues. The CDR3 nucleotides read TGTTCCAGCAGCCACAGGAGCTCCTACGAGCAGTACTTC. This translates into CSSSHRSSYEQYF.

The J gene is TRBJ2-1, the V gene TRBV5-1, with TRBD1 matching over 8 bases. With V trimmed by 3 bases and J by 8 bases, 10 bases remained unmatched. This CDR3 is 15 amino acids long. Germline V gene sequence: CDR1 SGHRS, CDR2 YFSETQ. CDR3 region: CASSSGQGVNHEQFF. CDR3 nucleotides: TGCGCCAGCAGCTCAGGACAGGGCGTAAACCATGAGCAGTTCTTC.

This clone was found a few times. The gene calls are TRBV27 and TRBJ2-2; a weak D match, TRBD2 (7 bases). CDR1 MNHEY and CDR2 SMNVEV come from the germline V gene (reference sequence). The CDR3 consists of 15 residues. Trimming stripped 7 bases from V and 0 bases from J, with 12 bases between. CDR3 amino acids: CASTWGGPNTGELFF. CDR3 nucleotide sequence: TGTGCCAGCACCTGGGGGGGGCCGAACACCGGGGAGCTGTTTTTT.

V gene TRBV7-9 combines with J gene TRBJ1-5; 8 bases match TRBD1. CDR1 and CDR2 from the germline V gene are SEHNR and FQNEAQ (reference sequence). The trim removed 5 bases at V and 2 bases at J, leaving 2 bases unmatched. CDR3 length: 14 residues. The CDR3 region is CASSRGQGNQPQHF. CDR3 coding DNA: TGTGCCAGCAGCCGGGGACAGGGCAATCAGCCCCAGCATTTT. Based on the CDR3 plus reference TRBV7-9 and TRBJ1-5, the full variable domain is DTGVSQNPRHKITKRGQNVTFRCDPISEHNRLYWYRQTLGQGPEFLTYFQNEAQLEKSRLLSDRFSAERPKGSFSTLEIQRTEQGDSAMYLCASSRGQGNQPQHFGDGTRLSIL.

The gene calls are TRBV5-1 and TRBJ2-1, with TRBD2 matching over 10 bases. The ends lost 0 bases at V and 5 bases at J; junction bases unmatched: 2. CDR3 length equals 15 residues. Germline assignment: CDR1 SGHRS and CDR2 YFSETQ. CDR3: CASSLASGSHNEQFF. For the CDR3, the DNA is TGCGCCAGCAGCTTGGCTAGCGGGAGCCACAATGAGCAGTTCTTC.

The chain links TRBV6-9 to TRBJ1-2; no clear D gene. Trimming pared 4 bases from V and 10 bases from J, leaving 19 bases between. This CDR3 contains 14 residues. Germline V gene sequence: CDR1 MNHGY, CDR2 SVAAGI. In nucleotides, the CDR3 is TGTGCCAGCAGTTCACGGAGGGCTCCTCGGAACTACACCTTC. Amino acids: CASSSRRAPRNYTF.